A selection of T cell receptor beta chains follows, all from one sample in a study of blood T cell repertoires in COVID-19. Libraries were prepared by immunoSEQ multiplex PCR; TCRdb keeps only in-frame clonotypes and omits some of them. The table has roughly 64,000 clones, just over 85% seen once. The sample was peripheral blood. All receptors derive from a man between 45 and 60 years old with active COVID-19. The CDR3 runs from the conserved cysteine through the conserved F or W. D genes are given only for firm matches. Clone size, where shown, is once, few, many, or a class for clones that have expanded.

V gene	clone size	D gene	J gene	CDR3 protein	CDR3 DNA
TRBV19	few	-	TRBJ1-5	CASTMGQGNSNQPQHF	TGTGCCAGTACCATGGGGCAGGGGAACAGCAATCAGCCCCAGCATTTT
TRBV6-2/TRBV6-3	-	TRBD1	TRBJ1-2	CASGQDRGPRNYGYTF	TGTGCCAGCGGCCAGGACAGGGGGCCCCGCAACTATGGCTACACCTTC
TRBV29-1	-	TRBD1	TRBJ1-3	CRCTRTGWANSGNTIYF	TGCAGATGCACTCGGACAGGATGGGCCAACTCTGGAAACACCATATATTTT
TRBV2	-	-	TRBJ1-5	CASRADRSFSNQPQHF	TGTGCCAGCAGGGCTGACAGGTCTTTTAGCAATCAGCCCCAGCATTTT
TRBV21-1	many	-	TRBJ1-6	CASRLDRGLNSPLHF	TGTGCCAGCAGGTTGGACAGGGGGCTCAATTCACCCCTCCACTTT
TRBV7-9	-	TRBD2	TRBJ2-5	CASSLSGAIKETQYF	TGTGCCAGCAGCTTAAGCGGGGCAATTAAAGAGACCCAGTACTTC
TRBV7-2	-	TRBD2	TRBJ2-1	CASSLDPPTSGRANNEQFF	TGTGCCAGCAGCTTAGACCCCCCGACTAGCGGGAGGGCCAACAATGAGCAGTTCTTC
TRBV5-8	-	-	TRBJ1-5	CASSFVQEGGNQPQHF	TGTGCCAGCAGCTTTGTACAGGAGGGCGGCAATCAGCCCCAGCATTTT
TRBV30	-	TRBD2	TRBJ2-3	CAWSVQGPGGGVTDTQYF	TGTGCCTGGAGTGTACAAGGCCCGGGCGGGGGGGTCACAGATACGCAGTATTTT
TRBV5-1	-	TRBD1	TRBJ1-4	CASSTTGSNEKLFF	TGCGCCAGCAGCACGACAGGGTCAAATGAAAAACTGTTTTTT
TRBV5-8	-	-	TRBJ1-5	CASSSGQHSNQPQHF	TGTGCCAGCAGCTCTGGACAGCATAGCAATCAGCCCCAGCATTTT
TRBV30	few	-	TRBJ1-5	CAWSGGRGSGSTQHF	TGTGCCTGGAGTGGAGGCCGGGGATCAGGCTCGACCCAGCATTTT
TRBV5-1	-	-	TRBJ1-6	CASSLERTDLSYNSPLHF	TGCGCCAGCAGCTTGGAGCGGACAGATTTATCCTATAATTCACCCCTCCACTTT
TRBV5-6	-	TRBD1	TRBJ2-7	CASSPGTGTSYEQYF	TGTGCCAGCAGCCCCGGGACAGGCACCTCCTACGAGCAGTACTTC
TRBV7-2	-	TRBD2	TRBJ2-7	CASSSLLAGGSYEQYF	TGTGCCAGCAGCTCCCTTCTAGCGGGGGGTTCCTACGAGCAGTACTTC
TRBV19	-	-	TRBJ1-1	CASSIRRTQRDTEAFF	TGTGCCAGTAGTATAAGGAGGACGCAACGCGACACTGAAGCTTTCTTT
TRBV5-8	-	-	TRBJ1-1	CASSPGRSSMNTEAFF	TGTGCCAGCAGCCCTGGGAGGTCCTCTATGAACACTGAAGCTTTCTTT
TRBV19	-	TRBD2	TRBJ2-3	CASSMGGGTDTQYF	TGTGCCAGTAGTATGGGCGGGGGAACAGATACGCAGTATTTT
TRBV4-1	-	-	TRBJ2-5	CASSPGVDQETQYF	TGCGCCAGCAGCCCCGGGGTGGACCAAGAGACCCAGTACTTC
TRBV7-3	-	-	TRBJ2-3	CASSLYGLEGRADTQYF	TGTGCCAGCAGCTTATATGGCCTCGAGGGAAGAGCAGATACGCAGTATTTT
TRBV7-7	-	TRBD2	TRBJ2-1	CASSLGLAGAGNEQFF	TGTGCCAGCAGCTTAGGACTAGCGGGAGCGGGGAATGAGCAGTTCTTC
TRBV7-9	-	TRBD1	TRBJ2-7	CASSLADRDDEQYF	TGTGCCAGCAGCTTAGCGGACAGGGATGACGAGCAGTACTTC
TRBV6-5	few	-	TRBJ1-3	CANGKGNTIYF	TGTGCCAACGGGAAGGGAAACACCATATATTTT
TRBV2	-	-	TRBJ1-2	CASSRTGGTSYGYTF	TGTGCCAGCAGTAGGACGGGGGGCACCAGCTATGGCTACACCTTC
TRBV28	-	TRBD2	TRBJ2-7	CASTGSGGPSYEQYF	TGTGCCAGCACCGGTAGCGGGGGCCCCTCCTACGAGCAGTACTTC
TRBV6-5	-	-	TRBJ1-1	CASPKLFMNTEAFF	TGTGCGTCGCCTAAACTTTTCATGAACACTGAAGCTTTCTTT
TRBV3-1/TRBV3-2	-	TRBD2	TRBJ2-1	CASSQDSGRASNEQFF	TGTGCCAGCAGCCAAGATAGCGGGAGGGCCTCGAATGAGCAGTTCTTC
TRBV6-2/TRBV6-3	-	-	TRBJ1-3	CASSHATRASGNTIYF	TGTGCCAGCAGTCACGCAACCAGGGCTTCTGGAAACACCATATATTTT
TRBV9	-	-	TRBJ2-7	CASSVAGQSYEQYF	TGTGCCAGCAGCGTAGCTGGACAGTCCTACGAGCAGTACTTC
TRBV6-5	few	TRBD2	TRBJ2-1	CASSYSSGIYNEQFF	TGTGCCAGCAGTTACTCTAGCGGGATCTACAATGAGCAGTTCTTC
TRBV7-7	-	TRBD2	TRBJ2-1	CASSLGREGEQFF	TGTGCCAGCAGTTTGGGTAGGGAGGGTGAGCAGTTCTTC
TRBV19	-	-	TRBJ2-3	CASSIGQAGADTQYF	TGTGCCAGTAGTATAGGACAGGCTGGAGCCGATACGCAGTATTTT
TRBV5-6	few	-	TRBJ2-2	CASSLGLAAGELFF	TGTGCCAGCAGCTTGGGGCTGGCCGCCGGGGAGCTGTTTTTT
TRBV7-2	-	TRBD2	TRBJ2-7	CASSLTTSGGYEQYF	TGTGCCAGCAGCTTAACAACTAGCGGGGGTTACGAGCAGTACTTC
TRBV6-1	-	-	TRBJ2-7	CASSAAGRGGQYEQYF	TGTGCCAGCAGTGCAGCTGGAAGGGGGGGCCAGTACGAGCAGTACTTC
TRBV5-1	-	TRBD1	TRBJ2-1	CASSKTGGSYNEQFF	TGCGCCAGCAGTAAGACAGGGGGCTCCTACAATGAGCAGTTCTTC
TRBV5-1	once	TRBD1	TRBJ2-1	CASSNRTGYNEQFF	TGCGCCAGCAGCAATAGGACAGGGTACAATGAGCAGTTCTTC